This T cell receptor (beta chain) derives from a study of breast tumors, draining lymph nodes, adjacent tissues. Study-wide results and caveats: Compared with lymph nodes, tumors were less diverse; compared with nontumor tissue, more. Tumor and nontumor repertoires were significantly more similar in luminal-like than in basal-like breast cancer. Findings are consistent with lymph node origin and intratumoral expansion of most tumor T cells. The lymph node origin of tumor T cells was framed as consistent with a hypothesis, not demonstrated.

Axillary draining lymph nodes of breast cancer patients supplied the node samples. One entry per CDR3 protein results from TCRdb running MiXCR on the multiplex PCR reads. The sample shows about 180,000 distinct CDR3 sequences, 25% to 40% of them seen only once. Worth noting for this clonotype: Antigen: not known. This clone may be a read error of a much larger clone one base away.

Germline V gene lookup returns CDR1 SGDLS and CDR2 YYNGEE. The CDR3 runs 15 residues. The receptor was isolated from a female donor with breast cancer. Some clones in this sample may be carry-over from other donors' samples. Sequenced sample: axillary lymph node tissue. V gene TRBV9 combines with J gene TRBJ2-1, with 13 bases identical to TRBD2. CDR3: CASSSGLAGYSEQFF. The CDR3 DNA follows: TGTGCCAGCAGCTCGGGACTAGCGGGATACAGTGAGCAGTTCTTC.